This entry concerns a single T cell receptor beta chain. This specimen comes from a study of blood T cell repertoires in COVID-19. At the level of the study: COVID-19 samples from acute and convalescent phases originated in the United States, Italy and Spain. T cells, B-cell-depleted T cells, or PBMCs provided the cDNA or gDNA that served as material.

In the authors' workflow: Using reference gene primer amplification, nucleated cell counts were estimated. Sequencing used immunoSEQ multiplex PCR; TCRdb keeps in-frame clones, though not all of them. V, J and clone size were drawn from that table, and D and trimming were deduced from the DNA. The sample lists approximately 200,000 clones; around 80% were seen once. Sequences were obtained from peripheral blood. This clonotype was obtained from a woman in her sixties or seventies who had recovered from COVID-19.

CDR3 amino acids: CASSAGQGRVNTEAFF. The DNA for the CDR3 is TGTGCCAGCAGCGCTGGACAGGGCAGGGTCAACACTGAAGCTTTCTTT. V and J are TRBV13 and TRBJ1-1; 8 bases fit TRBD1. CDR3 length: 16 amino acids. V shed 5 bases and J 2 bases; nucleotides not matched to a gene: 10. Germline V gene sequence: CDR1 PRHDT, CDR2 FYEKMQ (reference sequence).